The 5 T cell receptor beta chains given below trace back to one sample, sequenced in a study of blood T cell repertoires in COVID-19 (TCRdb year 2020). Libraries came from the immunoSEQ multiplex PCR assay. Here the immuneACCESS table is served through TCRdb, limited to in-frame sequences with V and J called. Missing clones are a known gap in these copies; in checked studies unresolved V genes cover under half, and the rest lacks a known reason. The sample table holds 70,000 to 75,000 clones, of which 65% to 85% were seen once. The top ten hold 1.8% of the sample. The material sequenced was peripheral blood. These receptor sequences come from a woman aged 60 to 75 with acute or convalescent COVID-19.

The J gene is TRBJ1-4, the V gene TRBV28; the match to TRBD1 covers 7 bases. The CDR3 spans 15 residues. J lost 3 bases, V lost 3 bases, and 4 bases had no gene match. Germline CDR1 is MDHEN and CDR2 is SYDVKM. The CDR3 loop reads CASSFSGTANEKLFF. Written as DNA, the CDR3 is TGTGCCAGCAGTTTCTCCGGGACAGCTAATGAAAAACTGTTTTTT.

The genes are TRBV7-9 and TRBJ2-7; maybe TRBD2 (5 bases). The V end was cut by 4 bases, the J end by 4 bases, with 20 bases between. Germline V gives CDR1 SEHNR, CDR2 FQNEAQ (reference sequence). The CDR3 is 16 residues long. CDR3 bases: TGTGCCAGCAGCTCAACGCGCCCAACTAGTTTGTACGAGCAGTACTTC. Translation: CASSSTRPTSLYEQYF. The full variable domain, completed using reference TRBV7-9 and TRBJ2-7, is DTGVSQNPRHKITKRGQNVTFRCDPISEHNRLYWYRQTLGQGPEFLTYFQNEAQLEKSRLLSDRFSAERPKGSFSTLEIQRTEQGDSAMYLCASSSTRPTSLYEQYFGPGTRLTVT.

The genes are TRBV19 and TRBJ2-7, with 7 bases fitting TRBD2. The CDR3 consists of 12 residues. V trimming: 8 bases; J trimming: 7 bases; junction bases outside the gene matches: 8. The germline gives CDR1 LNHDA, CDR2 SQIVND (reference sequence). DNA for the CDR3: TGTGCCAGTGGGGACTATTCGCGGGAGCAGTACTTC. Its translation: CASGDYSREQYF.

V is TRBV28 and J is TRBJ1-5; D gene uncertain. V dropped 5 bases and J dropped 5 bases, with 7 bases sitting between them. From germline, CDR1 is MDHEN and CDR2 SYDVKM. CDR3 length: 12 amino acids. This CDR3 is CASSLRDQPQHF. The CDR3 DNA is TGTGCCAGCAGTCTCCGAGATCAGCCCCAGCATTTT.

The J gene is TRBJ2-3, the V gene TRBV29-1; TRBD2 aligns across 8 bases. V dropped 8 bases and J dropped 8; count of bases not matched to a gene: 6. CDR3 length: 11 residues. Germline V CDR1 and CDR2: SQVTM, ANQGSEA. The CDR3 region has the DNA TGCAGCCAAGCGGGGGCGGGTACGCAGTATTTT. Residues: CSQAGAGTQYF.